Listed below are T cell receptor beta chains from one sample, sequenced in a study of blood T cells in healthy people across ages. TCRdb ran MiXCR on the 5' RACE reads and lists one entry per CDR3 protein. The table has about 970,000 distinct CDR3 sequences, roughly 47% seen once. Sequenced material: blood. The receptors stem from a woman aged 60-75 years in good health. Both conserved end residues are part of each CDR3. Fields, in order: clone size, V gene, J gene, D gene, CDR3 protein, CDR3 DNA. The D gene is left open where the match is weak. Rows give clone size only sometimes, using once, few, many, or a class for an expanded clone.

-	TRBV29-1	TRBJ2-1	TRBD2	CSVWTSGRANNEQFF	TGCAGCGTGTGGACTAGCGGGAGGGCAAACAATGAGCAGTTCTTC
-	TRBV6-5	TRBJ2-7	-	CATRGAGVHEQYF	TGTGCCACCCGAGGGGCAGGGGTCCACGAGCAGTACTTC
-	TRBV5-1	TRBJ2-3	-	CASSLSGFSQDTQYF	TGCGCCAGCAGCTTGTCCGGGTTCTCCCAAGATACGCAGTATTTT
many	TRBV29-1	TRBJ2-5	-	CSGRTLEETQYF	TGCAGCGGCCGGACTCTTGAAGAGACCCAGTACTTC
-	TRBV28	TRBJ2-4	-	CASATIAKNIQYF	TGTGCCAGCGCGACAATAGCCAAAAACATTCAGTACTTC
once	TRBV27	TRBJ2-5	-	CASSWTGRVGETQYF	TGTGCCAGCAGTTGGACAGGGAGGGTAGGGGAGACCCAGTACTTC
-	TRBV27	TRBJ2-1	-	CASKEVGDSPSGWTSLGNEQFF	TGTGCCAGCAAGGAAGTGGGGGACAGCCCTAGCGGATGGACCAGTTTGGGAAATGAGCAGTTCTTC
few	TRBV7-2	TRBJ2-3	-	CASSPVQGATDTQYF	TGTGCCAGCAGCCCCGTGCAGGGCGCCACAGATACGCAGTATTTT
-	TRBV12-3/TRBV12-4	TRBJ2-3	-	CASSLLPLMGTDTQYF	TGTGCCAGCAGTTTACTCCCCCTGATGGGCACAGATACGCAGTATTTT
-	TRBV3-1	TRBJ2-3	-	CASSQDWGYTDTQYF	TGTGCCAGCAGCCAAGATTGGGGATACACAGATACGCAGTATTTT
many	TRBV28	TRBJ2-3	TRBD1	CASRGTGGTDTQYF	TGTGCCAGCAGGGGGACAGGGGGCACAGATACGCAGTATTTT
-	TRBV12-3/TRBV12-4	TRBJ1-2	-	CASSYQNHGYTF	TGTGCCAGCAGTTACCAAAACCATGGCTACACCTTC
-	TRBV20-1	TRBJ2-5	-	CSASGGTASGLKQYF	TGCAGTGCCAGCGGCGGGACTGCATCCGGACTCAAGCAGTACTTC
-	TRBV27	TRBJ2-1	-	CASRGVGGVVNEQFF	TGTGCCAGCAGGGGGGTTGGAGGGGTAGTAAATGAGCAGTTCTTC
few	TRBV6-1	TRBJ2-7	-	CASRDFGTRDSYEQYF	TGTGCCAGCAGGGACTTCGGGACAAGGGACTCCTACGAGCAGTACTTC
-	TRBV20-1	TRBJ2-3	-	CSVFGSGTQYF	TGCAGTGTTTTCGGGAGTGGTACGCAGTATTTT
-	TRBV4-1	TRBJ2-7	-	CASSQGSSKRSYEQYF	TGCGCCAGCAGCCAAGGCTCTAGTAAACGCTCCTACGAGCAGTACTTC
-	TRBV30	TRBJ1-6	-	CACGTNVGSPLHF	TGTGCCTGTGGGACGAATGTCGGTTCACCCCTCCACTTT
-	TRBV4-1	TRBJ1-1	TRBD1	CASSPLFRGRRNTEAFF	TGCGCCAGCAGCCCGCTTTTCAGGGGGCGCAGAAACACTGAAGCTTTCTTT
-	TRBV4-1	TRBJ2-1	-	CASSQVYSVFF	TGCGCCAGCAGCCAAGTTTACTCGGTGTTCTTC
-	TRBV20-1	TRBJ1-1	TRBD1	CSARDGGDSEAFF	TGCAGTGCTAGAGATGGTGGGGACAGTGAAGCTTTCTTT
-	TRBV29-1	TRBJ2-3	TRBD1	CSVGLTGGVTDTQYF	TGCAGCGTTGGACTGACAGGGGGGGTCACAGATACGCAGTATTTT
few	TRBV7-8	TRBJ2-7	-	CASSLVVFVGSLSEQYF	TGTGCCAGCAGCTTAGTCGTCTTTGTGGGGAGTCTCTCCGAGCAGTACTTC
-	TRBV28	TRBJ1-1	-	CASSPWTVTEAFF	TGTGCCAGCAGTCCCTGGACAGTCACTGAAGCTTTCTTT
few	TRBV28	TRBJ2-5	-	CASADTGETQYF	TGTGCCAGCGCGGATACGGGGGAGACCCAGTACTTC
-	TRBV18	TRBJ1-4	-	CASSPLGEKLFF	TGTGCCAGCTCACCTCTAGGTGAAAAACTGTTTTTT
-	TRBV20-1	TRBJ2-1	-	CSARLIGGETQFF	TGCAGTGCTAGACTGATTGGGGGAGAGACCCAGTTCTTC